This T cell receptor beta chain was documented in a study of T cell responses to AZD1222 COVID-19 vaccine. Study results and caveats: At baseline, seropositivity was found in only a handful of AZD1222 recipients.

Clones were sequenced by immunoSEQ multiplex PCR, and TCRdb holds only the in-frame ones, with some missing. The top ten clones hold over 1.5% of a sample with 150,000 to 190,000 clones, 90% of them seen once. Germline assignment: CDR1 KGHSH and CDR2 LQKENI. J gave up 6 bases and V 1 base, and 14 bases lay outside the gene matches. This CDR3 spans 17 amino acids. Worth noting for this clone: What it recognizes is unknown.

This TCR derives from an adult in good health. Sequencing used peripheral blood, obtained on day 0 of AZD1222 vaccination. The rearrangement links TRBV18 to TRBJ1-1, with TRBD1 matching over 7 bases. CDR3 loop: CASSPRTGLSGSPEAFF. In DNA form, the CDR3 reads TGTGCCAGCTCACCACGGACAGGACTCTCTGGTAGTCCTGAAGCTTTCTTT.